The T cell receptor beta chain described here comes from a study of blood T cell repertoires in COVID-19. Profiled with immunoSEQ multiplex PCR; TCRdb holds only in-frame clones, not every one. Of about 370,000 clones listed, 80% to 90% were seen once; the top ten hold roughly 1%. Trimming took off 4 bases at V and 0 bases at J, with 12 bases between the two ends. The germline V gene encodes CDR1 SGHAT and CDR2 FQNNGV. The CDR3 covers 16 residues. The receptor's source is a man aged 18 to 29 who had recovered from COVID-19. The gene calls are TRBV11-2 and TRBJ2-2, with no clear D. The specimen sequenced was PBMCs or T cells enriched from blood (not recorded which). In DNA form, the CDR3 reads TGTGCCAGCAGCTCGTCTTCAGGCCCGAACACCGGGGAGCTGTTTTTT. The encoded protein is CASSSSSGPNTGELFF.